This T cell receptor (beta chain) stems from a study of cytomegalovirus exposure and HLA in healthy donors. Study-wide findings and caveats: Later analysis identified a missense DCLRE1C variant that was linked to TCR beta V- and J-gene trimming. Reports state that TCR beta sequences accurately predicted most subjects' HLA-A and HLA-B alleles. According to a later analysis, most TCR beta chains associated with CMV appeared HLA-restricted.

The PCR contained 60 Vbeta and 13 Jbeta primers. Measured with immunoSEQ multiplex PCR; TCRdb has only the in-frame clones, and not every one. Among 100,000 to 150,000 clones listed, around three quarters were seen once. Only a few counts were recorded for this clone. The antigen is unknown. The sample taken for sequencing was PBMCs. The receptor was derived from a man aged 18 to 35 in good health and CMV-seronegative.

The CDR3 here is CASKLEGQAYTEAFF. CDR3 nucleotide sequence: TGTGCCAGCAAGCTAGAGGGACAGGCGTATACTGAAGCTTTCTTT. The rearrangement uses TRBV2 and TRBJ1-1, with 8 bases that match TRBD1. V lost 7 bases to trimming and J lost 5 bases; unmatched junction nucleotides: 12. This CDR3 has 15 residues. In germline, CDR1 is SNHLY, CDR2 FYNNEI.